This TCR beta chain comes out of a study of blood T cell repertoires in COVID-19. Background on the study: PBMCs, B-cell-depleted T cells, or T cells provided the cDNA or gDNA that made up the material.

The authors' processing: For nucleated cells, counts were estimated from reference gene primer amplification. Clones were read by immunoSEQ multiplex PCR, and TCRdb kept only the in-frame ones, dropping some. Clone size and V and J calls were adopted from that table, with D and trimming inferred from the DNA. The table lists some 180,000 clones, about four fifths of them singletons, with roughly 5.7% in the top ten. The junction had 12 bases not matched to a gene; V was cut back by 5 bases and J by 5 bases. The CDR3 runs 15 residues. Per germline, CDR1 LNHDA and CDR2 SQIVND (reference sequence). The chain is built from TRBV19 and TRBJ2-7; 7 bases map to TRBD1. The specimen sequenced was peripheral blood. The sequence derives from a woman in her forties with COVID-19, enrolled during active disease. The CDR3 DNA follows: TGTGCCAGTAGTGAACGACCTCGACAGGGCCACGAGCAGTACTTC. The encoded protein is CASSERPRQGHEQYF.